The clone carrying this TCR beta chain appeared a few times. Sequenced patients had shown CD8+CD57+ cell expansion by flow cytometry. Deletions cut 7 bases from V and 4 bases from J, with 16 bases between. The CDR3 is 14 amino acids. Germline V gene lookup returns CDR1 MNHNS and CDR2 SASEGT. The record originates from a study of CD8+CD57+ T cells in acquired aplastic anemia. According to the study, genomic DNA was the template for TCR beta VDJ and CDR3 profiling. TCRdb passed the reads through MiXCR, listing each CDR3 protein once. There are 100,000 to 150,000 distinct CDR3 sequences in the sample; approximately 36% occur only once, and about 2.4% lies in the top ten.

This clonotype originated in a human donor with aplastic anemia. Sequencing input: sorted CD4+, CD8+, or CD8+CD57+ T cells (not recorded which) from PBMCs. The rearrangement links TRBV6-1 to TRBJ1-1, with D maybe TRBD1 (6 bases). The CDR3 region has the DNA TGTGCCAGCAACATCTTACAGGGTTTCACTGAAGCTTTCTTT. It is translated as CASNILQGFTEAFF.